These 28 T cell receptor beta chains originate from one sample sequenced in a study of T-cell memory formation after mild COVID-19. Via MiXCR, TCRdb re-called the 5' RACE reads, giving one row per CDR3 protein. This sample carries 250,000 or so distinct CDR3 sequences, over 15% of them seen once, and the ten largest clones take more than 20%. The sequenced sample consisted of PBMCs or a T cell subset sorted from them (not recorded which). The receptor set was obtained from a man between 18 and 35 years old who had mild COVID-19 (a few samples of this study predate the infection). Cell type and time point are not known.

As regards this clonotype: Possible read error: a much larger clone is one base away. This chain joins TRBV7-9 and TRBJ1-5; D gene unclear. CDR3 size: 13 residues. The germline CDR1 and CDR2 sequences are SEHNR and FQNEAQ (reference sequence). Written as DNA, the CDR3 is TGTTCCAGCAGCTTAAATAGCAATCAGCCCCAGCATTTT. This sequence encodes CSSSLNSNQPQHF.

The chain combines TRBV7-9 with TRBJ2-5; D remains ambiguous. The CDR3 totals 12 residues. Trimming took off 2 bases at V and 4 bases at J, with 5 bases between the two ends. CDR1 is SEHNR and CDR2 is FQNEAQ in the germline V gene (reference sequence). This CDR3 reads CASSLNLETQYF. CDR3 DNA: TGTGCCAGCAGCTTAAATCTAGAGACCCAGTACTTC.

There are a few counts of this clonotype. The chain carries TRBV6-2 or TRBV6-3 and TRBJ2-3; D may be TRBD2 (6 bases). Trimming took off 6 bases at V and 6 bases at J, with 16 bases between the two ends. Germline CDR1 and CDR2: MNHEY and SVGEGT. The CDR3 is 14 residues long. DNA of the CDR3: TGTGCCAGCAGCCCACGGACTAATAGTGATACGCAGTATTTT. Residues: CASSPRTNSDTQYF.

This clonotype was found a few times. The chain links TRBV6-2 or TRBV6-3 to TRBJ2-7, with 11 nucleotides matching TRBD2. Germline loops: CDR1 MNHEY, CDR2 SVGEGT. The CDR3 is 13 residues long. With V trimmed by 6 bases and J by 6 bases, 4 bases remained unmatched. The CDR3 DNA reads TGTGCCAGCAGCCAGGGACTAGCGGCCGAGCAGTACTTC. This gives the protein CASSQGLAAEQYF.

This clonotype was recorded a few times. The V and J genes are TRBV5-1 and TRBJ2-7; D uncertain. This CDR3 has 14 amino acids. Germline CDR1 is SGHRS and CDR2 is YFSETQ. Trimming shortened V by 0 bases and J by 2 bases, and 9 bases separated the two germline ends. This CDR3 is CASSLADPTYEQYF. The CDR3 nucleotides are TGCGCCAGCAGCTTGGCCGACCCAACCTACGAGCAGTACTTC.

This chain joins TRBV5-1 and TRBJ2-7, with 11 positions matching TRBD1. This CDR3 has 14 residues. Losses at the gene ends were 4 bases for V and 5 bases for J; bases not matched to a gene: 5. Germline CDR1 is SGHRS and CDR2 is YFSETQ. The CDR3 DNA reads TGCGCCAGCAGCGGGGGACAGGGGGTCCACGAGCAGTACTTC. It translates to CASSGGQGVHEQYF.

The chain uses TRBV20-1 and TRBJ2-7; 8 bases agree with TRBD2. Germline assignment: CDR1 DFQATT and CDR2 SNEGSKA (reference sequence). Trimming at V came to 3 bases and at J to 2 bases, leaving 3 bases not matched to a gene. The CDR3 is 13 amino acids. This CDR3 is CSARGLGPYEQYV. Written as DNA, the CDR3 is TGCAGTGCTAGGGGACTAGGACCCTACGAGCAGTACGTC.

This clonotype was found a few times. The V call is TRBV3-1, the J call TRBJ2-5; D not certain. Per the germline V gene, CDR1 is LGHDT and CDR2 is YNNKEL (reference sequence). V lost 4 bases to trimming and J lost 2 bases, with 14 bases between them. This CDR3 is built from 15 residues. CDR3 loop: CASSPSPRRQETQYF. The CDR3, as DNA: TGTGCCAGCAGCCCATCCCCCCGCAGACAAGAGACCCAGTACTTC.

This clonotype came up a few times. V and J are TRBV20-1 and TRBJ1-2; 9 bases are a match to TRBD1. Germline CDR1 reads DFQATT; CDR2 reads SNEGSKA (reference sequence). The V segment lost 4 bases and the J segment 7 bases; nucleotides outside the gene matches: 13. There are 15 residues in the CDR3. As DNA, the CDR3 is TGCAGTGCTATCCCGCGAACAGGGGGCGGATTTGGCTACACCTTC. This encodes CSAIPRTGGGFGYTF.

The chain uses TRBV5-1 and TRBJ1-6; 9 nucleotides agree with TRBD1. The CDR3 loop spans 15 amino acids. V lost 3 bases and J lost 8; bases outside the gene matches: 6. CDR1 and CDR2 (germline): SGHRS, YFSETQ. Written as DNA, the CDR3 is TGCGCCAGCAGCTCCGGGACAGGGACGTATTCACCCCTCCACTTT. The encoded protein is CASSSGTGTYSPLHF.

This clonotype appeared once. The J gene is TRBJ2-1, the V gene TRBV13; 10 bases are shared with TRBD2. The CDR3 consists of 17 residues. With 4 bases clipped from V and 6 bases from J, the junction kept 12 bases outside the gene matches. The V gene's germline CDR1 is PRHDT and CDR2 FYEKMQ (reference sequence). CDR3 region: CASSSPLAGVNSNEQFF. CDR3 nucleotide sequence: TGTGCCAGCAGCTCGCCTCTAGCGGGGGTAAACTCCAATGAGCAGTTCTTC.

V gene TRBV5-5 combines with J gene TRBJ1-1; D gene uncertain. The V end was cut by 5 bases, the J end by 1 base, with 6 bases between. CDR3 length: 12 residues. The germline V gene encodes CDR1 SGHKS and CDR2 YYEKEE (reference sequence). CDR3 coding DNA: TGTGCCAGCAGTCGATGGAACACTGAAGCTTTCTTT. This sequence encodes CASSRWNTEAFF.

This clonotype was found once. This CDR3 reads CASSRAGREKLFF. The CDR3, as DNA: TGTGCCAGCAGCAGGGCCGGGCGGGAAAAACTGTTTTTT. This chain connects TRBV7-2 to TRBJ1-4, with D unresolved. V lost 5 bases and J lost 8, with 12 bases in between. Looked up from germline, CDR1 is SGHTA and CDR2 is FQGNSA. The CDR3 is made up of 13 amino acids.

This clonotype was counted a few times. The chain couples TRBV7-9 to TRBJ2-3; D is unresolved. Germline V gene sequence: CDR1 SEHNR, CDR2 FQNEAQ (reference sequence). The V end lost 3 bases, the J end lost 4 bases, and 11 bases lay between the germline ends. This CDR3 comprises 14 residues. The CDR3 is CASSFPHLPDTQYF. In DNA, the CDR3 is TGTGCCAGCAGCTTTCCACATCTCCCAGATACGCAGTATTTT.

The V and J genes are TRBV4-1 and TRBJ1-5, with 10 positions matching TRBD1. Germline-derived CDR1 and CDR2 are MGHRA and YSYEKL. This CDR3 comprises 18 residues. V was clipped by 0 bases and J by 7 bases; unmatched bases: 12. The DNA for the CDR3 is TGCGCCAGCAGCCAAGATGATTCCGGTGTGACAGGGGGCCAGCCCCAGCATTTT. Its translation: CASSQDDSGVTGGQPQHF.

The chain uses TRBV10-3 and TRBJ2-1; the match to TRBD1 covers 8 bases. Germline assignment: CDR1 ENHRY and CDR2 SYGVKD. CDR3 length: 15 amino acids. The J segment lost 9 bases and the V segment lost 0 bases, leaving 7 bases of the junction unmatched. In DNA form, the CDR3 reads TGTGCCATCAGTGAGTCCAGACAGGGGATCGGTGAGCAGTTCTTC. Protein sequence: CAISESRQGIGEQFF.

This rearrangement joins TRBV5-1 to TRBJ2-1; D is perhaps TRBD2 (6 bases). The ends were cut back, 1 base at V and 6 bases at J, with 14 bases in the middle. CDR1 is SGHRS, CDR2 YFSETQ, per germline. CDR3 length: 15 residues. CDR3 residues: CASSLLVGGLNEQFF. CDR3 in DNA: TGCGCCAGCAGCTTGTTGGTGGGGGGTCTCAATGAGCAGTTCTTC.

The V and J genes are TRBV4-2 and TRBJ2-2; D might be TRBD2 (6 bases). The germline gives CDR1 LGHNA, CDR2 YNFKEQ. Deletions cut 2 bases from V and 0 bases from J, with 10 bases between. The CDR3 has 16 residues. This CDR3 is CASSQWDSSNTGELFF. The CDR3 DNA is TGTGCCAGCAGCCAATGGGACTCCTCGAACACCGGGGAGCTGTTTTTT.

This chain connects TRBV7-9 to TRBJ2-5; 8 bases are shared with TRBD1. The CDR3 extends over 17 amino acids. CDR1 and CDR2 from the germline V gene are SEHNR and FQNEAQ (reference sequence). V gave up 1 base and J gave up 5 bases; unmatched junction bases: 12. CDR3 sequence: CASSLVPQGAPMETQYF. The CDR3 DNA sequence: TGTGCCAGCAGCTTAGTTCCCCAGGGGGCGCCAATGGAGACCCAGTACTTC.

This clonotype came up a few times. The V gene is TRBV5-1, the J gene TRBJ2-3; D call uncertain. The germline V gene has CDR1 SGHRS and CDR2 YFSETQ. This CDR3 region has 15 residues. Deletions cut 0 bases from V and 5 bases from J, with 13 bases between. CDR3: CASSLGQPTRDTQYF. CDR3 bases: TGCGCCAGCAGCTTGGGCCAGCCAACACGAGATACGCAGTATTTT.

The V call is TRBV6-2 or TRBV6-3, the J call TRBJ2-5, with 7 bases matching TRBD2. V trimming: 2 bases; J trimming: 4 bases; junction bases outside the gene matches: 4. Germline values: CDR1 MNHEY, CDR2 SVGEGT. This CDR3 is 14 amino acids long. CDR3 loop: CASSYGGEGETQYF. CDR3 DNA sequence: TGTGCCAGCAGTTACGGTGGGGAGGGAGAGACCCAGTACTTC.

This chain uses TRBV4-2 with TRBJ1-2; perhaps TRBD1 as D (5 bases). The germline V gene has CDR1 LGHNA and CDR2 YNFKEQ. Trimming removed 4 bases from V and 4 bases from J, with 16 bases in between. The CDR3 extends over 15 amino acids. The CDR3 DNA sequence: TGTGCCAGCAGCCCCGGTCCAGGGTCCCCCTATGGCTACACCTTC. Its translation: CASSPGPGSPYGYTF.

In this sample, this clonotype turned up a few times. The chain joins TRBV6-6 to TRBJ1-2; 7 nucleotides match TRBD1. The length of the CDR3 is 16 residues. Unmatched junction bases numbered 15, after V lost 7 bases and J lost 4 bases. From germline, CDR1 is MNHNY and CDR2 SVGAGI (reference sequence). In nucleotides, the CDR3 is TGTGCCAGCATCGACAGGGTAGGGGGAATGTCCTATGGCTACACCTTC. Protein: CASIDRVGGMSYGYTF.

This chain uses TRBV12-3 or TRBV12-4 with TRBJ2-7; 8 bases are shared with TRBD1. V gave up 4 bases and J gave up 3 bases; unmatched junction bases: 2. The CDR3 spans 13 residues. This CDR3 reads CASSYDRGYEQYF. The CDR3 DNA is TGTGCCAGCAGTTACGACAGGGGCTACGAGCAGTACTTC.

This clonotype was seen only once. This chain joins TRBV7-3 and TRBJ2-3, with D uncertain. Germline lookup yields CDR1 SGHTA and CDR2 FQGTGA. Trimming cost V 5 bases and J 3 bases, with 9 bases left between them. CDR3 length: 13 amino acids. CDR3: CASSVHPTDTQYF. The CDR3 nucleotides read TGTGCCAGCAGCGTACATCCGACAGATACGCAGTATTTT.

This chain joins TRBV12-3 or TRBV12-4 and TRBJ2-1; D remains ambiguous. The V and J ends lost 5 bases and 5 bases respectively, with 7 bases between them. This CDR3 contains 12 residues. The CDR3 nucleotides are TGTGCCAGCAGTACTCAAGACAATGAGCAGTTCTTC. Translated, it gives CASSTQDNEQFF.

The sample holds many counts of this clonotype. This CDR3 reads CASSPSNYGYTF. In DNA, the CDR3 is TGTGCCAGCAGCCCCAGTAACTATGGCTACACCTTC. The chain has TRBV9 and TRBJ1-2; D unresolved. V gave up 4 bases and J gave up 1 base, with 5 bases separating them. CDR3 length: 12 amino acids. Germline CDR1 reads SGDLS; CDR2 reads YYNGEE.

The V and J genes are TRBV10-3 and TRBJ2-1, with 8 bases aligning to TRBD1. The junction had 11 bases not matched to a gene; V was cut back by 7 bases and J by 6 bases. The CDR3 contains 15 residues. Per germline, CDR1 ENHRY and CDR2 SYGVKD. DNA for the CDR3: TGTGCCATCAAGATGGCAGGGGGCTTGGGCAATGAGCAGTTCTTC. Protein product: CAIKMAGGLGNEQFF.